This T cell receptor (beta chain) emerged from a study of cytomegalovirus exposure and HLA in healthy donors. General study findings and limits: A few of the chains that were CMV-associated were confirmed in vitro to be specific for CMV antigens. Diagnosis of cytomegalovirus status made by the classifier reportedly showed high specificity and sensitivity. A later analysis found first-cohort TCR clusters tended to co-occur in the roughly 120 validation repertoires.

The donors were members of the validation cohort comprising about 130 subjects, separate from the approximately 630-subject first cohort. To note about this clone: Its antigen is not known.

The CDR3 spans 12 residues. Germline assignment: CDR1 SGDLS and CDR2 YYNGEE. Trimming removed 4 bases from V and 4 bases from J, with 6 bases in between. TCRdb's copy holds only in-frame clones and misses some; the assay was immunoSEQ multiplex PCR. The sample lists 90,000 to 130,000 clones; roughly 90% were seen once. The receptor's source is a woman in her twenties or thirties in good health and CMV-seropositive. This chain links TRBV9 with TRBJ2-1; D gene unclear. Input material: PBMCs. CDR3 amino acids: CASSRLYNEQFF. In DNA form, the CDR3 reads TGTGCCAGCAGCCGTCTGTACAATGAGCAGTTCTTC.